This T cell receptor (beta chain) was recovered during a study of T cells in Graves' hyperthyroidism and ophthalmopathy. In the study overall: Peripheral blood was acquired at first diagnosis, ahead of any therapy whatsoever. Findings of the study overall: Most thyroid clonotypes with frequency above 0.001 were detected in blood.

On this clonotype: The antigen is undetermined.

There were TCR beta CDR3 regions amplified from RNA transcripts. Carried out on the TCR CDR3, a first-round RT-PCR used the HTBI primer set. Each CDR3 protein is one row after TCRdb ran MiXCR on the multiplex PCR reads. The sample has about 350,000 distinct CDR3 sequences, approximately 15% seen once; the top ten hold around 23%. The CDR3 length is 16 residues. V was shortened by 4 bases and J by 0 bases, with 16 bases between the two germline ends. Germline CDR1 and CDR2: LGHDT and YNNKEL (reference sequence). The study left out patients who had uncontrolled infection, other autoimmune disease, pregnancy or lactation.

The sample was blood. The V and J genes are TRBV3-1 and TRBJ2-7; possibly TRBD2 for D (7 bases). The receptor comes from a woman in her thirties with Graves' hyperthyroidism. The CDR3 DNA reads TGTGCCAGCAGCCCTCTGAGGGAGGGGGGCTCCTACGAGCAGTACTTC. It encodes CASSPLREGGSYEQYF.